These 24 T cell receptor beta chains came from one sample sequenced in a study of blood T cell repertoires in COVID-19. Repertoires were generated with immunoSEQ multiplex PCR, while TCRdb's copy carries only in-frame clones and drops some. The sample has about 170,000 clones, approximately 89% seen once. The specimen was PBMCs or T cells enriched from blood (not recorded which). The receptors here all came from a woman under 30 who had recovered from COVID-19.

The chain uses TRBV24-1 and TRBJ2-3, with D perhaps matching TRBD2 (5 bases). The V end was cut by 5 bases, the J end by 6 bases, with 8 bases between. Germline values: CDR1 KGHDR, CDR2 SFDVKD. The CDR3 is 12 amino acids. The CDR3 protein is CATSGTGDTQYF. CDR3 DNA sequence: TGTGCCACCAGTGGGACGGGGGATACGCAGTATTTT.

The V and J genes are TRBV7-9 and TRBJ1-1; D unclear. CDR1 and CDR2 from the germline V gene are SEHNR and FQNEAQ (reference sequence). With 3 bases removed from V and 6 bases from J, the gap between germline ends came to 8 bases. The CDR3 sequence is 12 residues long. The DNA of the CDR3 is TGTGCCAGCAGCTTTACCGGGGCTGAAGCTTTCTTT. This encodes CASSFTGAEAFF.

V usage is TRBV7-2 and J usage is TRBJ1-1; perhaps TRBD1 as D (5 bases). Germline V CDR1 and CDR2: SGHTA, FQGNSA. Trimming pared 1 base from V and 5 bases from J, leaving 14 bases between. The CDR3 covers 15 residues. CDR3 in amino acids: CASSLVRSGITEAFF. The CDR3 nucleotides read TGTGCCAGCAGCTTAGTACGTTCAGGGATTACTGAAGCTTTCTTT.

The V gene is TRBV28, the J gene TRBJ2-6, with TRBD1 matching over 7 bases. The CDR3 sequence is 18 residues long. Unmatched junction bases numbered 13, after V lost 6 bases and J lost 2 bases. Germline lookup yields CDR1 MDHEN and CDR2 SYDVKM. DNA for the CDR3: TGTGCCAGCAGACACACAAGACAGGGTGGGCCTGGGGCCAACGTCCTGACTTTC. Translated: CASRHTRQGGPGANVLTF.

CDR3 DNA sequence: TGTGCTAGTGGTTTGGTACAGGGATGGGATAATTCACCCCTCCACTTT. Amino acid sequence: CASGLVQGWDNSPLHF. This chain uses TRBV12-5 with TRBJ1-6, with D possibly being TRBD1 (6 bases). The CDR3 contains 16 residues. Germline CDR1 and CDR2: LGHNT and FRNRAP. Trimming shortened V by 0 bases and J by 5 bases, and 11 bases separated the two germline ends.

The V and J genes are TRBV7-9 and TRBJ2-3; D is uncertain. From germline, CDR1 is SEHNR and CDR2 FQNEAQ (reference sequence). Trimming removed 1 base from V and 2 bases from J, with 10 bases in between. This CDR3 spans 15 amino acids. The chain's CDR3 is CASSLGWRPTDTQYF. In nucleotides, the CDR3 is TGTGCCAGCAGCTTAGGCTGGCGGCCCACAGATACGCAGTATTTT.

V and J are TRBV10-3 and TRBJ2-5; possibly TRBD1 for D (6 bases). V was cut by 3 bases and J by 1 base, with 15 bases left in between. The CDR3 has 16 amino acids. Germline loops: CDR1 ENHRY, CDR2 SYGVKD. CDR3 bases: TGTGCCATCAGTGACTTTCAGGGGTCCGTCCAAGAGACCCAGTACTTC. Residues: CAISDFQGSVQETQYF.

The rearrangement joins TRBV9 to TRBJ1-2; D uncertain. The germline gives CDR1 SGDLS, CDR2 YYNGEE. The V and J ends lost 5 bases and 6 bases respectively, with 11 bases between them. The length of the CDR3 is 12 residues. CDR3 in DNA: TGTGCCAGCAGGAAATACATGGATGGCTACACCTTC. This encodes CASRKYMDGYTF.

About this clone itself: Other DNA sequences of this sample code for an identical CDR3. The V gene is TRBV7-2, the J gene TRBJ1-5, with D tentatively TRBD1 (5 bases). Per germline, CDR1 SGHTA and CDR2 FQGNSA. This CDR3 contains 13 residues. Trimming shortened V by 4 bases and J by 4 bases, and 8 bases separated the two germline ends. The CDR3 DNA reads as TGTGCCAGCAGCTACCGGGGGAATCAGCCCCAGCATTTT. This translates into CASSYRGNQPQHF.

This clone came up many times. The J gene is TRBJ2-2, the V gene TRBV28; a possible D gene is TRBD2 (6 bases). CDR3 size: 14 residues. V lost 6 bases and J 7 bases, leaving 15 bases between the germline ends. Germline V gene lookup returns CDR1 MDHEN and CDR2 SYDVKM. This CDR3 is CASRRGGNHGELFF. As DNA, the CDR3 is TGTGCCAGCAGAAGGGGCGGGAATCACGGGGAGCTGTTTTTT.

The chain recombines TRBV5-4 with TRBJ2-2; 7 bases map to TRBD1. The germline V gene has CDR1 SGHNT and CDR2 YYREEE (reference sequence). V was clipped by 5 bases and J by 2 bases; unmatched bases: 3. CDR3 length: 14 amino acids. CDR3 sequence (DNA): TGTGCCAGCAGACGGGACAGAAACACCGGGGAGCTGTTTTTT. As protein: CASRRDRNTGELFF.

CDR3 coding DNA: TGTGCCAGCAGCACGACTAGCAGGGACGAGCAGTACTTC. As protein: CASSTTSRDEQYF. The rearrangement joins TRBV12-3 or TRBV12-4 to TRBJ2-7; 7 bases line up with TRBD2. V trimming: 6 bases; J trimming: 5 bases; junction bases outside the gene matches: 7. The CDR3 runs 13 residues.

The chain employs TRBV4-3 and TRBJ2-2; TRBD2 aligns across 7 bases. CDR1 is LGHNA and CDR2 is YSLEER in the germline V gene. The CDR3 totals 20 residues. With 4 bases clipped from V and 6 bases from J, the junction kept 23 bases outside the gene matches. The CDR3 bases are TGCGCCAGCAGCCCTTGGGACCGGGCGGGAGCCGCGGATGGTGCCGGGGAGCTGTTTTTT. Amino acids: CASSPWDRAGAADGAGELFF.

The CDR3 nucleotides read TGTGCCAGCAGCTTAGACGTAGTACTAGCGGGAAGGTACAATGAGCAGTTCTTC. It is translated as CASSLDVVLAGRYNEQFF. The V call is TRBV7-6, the J call TRBJ2-1, with TRBD2 matching over 10 bases. The CDR3 is 18 residues long. CDR1 and CDR2 from the germline V gene are SGHVS and FNYEAQ. V lost 1 base, J lost 4 bases, and 10 bases stayed unmatched.

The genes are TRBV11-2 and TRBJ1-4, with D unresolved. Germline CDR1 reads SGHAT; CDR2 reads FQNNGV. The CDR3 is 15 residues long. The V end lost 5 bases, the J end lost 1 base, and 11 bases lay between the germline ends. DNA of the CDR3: TGTGCCAGCAGCCCCGGGATTGGAACTAATGAAAAACTGTTTTTT. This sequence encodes CASSPGIGTNEKLFF.

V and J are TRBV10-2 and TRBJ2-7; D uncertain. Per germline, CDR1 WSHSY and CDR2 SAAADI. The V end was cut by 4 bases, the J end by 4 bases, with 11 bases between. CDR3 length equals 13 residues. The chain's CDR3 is CASSVVGLYEQYF. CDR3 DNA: TGCGCCAGCAGTGTTGTTGGGCTATACGAGCAGTACTTC.

The CDR3 loop reads CASSKYRGREAFF. CDR3 in DNA: TGTGCCAGCAGCAAATACAGGGGGCGGGAAGCTTTCTTT. The gene calls are TRBV3-1 (or the pseudogene TRBV3-2) and TRBJ1-1; 9 bases line up with TRBD1. The CDR3 extends over 13 amino acids. After removal of 5 bases from V and 8 bases from J, the junction contained 6 bases not matched to a gene. CDR1 and CDR2 (germline): LGHDT, YNNKEL (reference sequence).

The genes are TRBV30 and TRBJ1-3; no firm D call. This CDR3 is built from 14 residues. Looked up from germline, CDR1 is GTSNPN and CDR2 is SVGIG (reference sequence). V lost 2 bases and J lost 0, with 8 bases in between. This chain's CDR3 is CAWSPGSSGNTIYF. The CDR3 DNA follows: TGTGCCTGGAGTCCGGGGAGCTCTGGAAACACCATATATTTT.

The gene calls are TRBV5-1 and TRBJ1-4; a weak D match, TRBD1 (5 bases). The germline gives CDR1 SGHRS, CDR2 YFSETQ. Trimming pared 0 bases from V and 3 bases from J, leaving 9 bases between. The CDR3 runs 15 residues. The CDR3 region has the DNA TGCGCCAGCAGCTTGGCCGCAGGGCCTAATGAAAAACTGTTTTTT. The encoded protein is CASSLAAGPNEKLFF.

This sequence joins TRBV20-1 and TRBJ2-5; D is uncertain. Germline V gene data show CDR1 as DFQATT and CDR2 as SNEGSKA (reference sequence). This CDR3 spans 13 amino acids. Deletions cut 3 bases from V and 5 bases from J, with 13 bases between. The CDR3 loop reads CSASGPSVETQYF. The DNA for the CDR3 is TGCAGTGCTAGTGGCCCATCGGTGGAGACCCAGTACTTC.

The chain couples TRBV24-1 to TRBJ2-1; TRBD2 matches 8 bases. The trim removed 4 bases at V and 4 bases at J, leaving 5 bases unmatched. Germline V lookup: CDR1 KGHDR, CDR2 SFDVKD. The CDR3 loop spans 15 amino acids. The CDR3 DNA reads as TGTGCCACCAGTGAGAGCGGGAGCTTATACAATGAGCAGTTCTTC. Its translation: CATSESGSLYNEQFF.

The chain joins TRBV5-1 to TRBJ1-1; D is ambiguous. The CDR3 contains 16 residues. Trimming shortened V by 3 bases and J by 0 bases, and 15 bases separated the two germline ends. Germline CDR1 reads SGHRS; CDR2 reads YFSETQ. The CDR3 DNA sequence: TGCGCCAGCAGCTATACCTTGGGCCAGATGAACACTGAAGCTTTCTTT. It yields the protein CASSYTLGQMNTEAFF.

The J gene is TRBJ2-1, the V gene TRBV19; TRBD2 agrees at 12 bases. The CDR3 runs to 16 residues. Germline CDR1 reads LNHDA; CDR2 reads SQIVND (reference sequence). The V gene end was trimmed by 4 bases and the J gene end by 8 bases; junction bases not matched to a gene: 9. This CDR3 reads CASSTNPSGRADEQFF. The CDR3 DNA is TGTGCCAGTAGTACCAACCCTAGCGGGAGGGCCGATGAGCAGTTCTTC.

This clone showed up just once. The CDR3 sequence is CASSFRSRTSTDTQYF. The CDR3, as DNA: TGTGCCAGCAGCTTCCGCAGTAGGACTAGCACAGATACGCAGTATTTT. The rearrangement links TRBV11-1 to TRBJ2-3; D is possibly TRBD2 (5 bases). The CDR3 is 16 residues long. Per germline, CDR1 SGHAT and CDR2 FQDESV (reference sequence). The V gene lost 3 bases and the J gene lost 0 bases, with 13 bases spanning the gap.